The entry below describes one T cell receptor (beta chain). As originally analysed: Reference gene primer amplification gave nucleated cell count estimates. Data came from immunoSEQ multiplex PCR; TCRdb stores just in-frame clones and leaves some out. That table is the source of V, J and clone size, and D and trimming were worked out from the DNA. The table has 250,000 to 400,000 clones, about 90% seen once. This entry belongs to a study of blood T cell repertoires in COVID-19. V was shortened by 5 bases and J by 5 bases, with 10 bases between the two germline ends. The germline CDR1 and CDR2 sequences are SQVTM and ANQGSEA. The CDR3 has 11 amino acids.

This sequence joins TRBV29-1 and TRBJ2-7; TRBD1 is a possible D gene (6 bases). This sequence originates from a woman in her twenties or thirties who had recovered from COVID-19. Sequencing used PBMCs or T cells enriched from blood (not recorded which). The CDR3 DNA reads TGCAGCGTTAGACAGGAGCACGAGCAGTACTTC. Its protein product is CSVRQEHEQYF.